Listed here are 16 T cell receptor beta chains from one sample, sequenced in a study of blood T cell repertoires in COVID-19. Repertoires were generated with immunoSEQ multiplex PCR, while TCRdb's copy carries only in-frame clones and drops some. The sample consists of around 25,000 clones, around 90% of them appearing once. The sample comprised peripheral blood. These receptors came from a human donor in a cohort sampled during active COVID-19.

CDR3 protein: CASSLYRANTGELFF. In DNA, the CDR3 is TGTGCCAGCAGCTTATATAGAGCGAACACCGGGGAGCTGTTTTTT. This chain uses TRBV7-8 with TRBJ2-2; D is unclear. This CDR3 region has 15 residues. Germline V gene data show CDR1 as SGHVS and CDR2 as FQNEAQ. Trimming pared 2 bases from V and 0 bases from J, leaving 7 bases between.

This chain connects TRBV19 to TRBJ1-6, with a weak D call TRBD1 (5 bases). The V and J ends lost 3 bases and 8 bases respectively, with 11 bases between them. This CDR3 has 14 residues. From germline, CDR1 is LNHDA and CDR2 SQIVND (reference sequence). CDR3 sequence reads: CASSISGLHSPLHF. CDR3 nucleotide sequence: TGTGCCAGTAGTATTTCAGGGCTTCATTCACCCCTCCACTTT.

The genes are TRBV18 and TRBJ2-3; 7 bases agree with TRBD1. Germline assignment: CDR1 KGHSH and CDR2 LQKENI. V was pared by 2 bases and J by 2 bases, with 10 bases of the junction left unmatched. The CDR3 has 17 residues. CDR3 protein: CASSPFPPGTVTDTQYF. CDR3 DNA sequence: TGTGCCAGCTCACCATTCCCGCCAGGGACAGTCACAGATACGCAGTATTTT.

V and J are TRBV30 and TRBJ1-1; maybe TRBD1 (6 bases). The V gene lost 8 bases and the J gene lost 4 bases, with 20 bases spanning the gap. This CDR3 contains 14 residues. The germline CDR1 and CDR2 sequences are GTSNPN and SVGIG (reference sequence). CDR3 coding DNA: TGTGCCGCACAGTACAGGGTAAGGGGCACTGAAGCTTTCTTT. It is translated as CAAQYRVRGTEAFF.

This chain uses TRBV30 with TRBJ1-1; 7 bases match TRBD1. The junction had 4 bases not matched to a gene; V was cut back by 3 bases and J by 0 bases. Germline loops: CDR1 GTSNPN, CDR2 SVGIG (reference sequence). The CDR3 is 14 amino acids. The CDR3 here is CAWSQGQLNTEAFF. CDR3 DNA: TGTGCCTGGAGCCAGGGACAGTTGAACACTGAAGCTTTCTTT.

The chain employs TRBV19 and TRBJ2-1, with TRBD2 matching 7 bases. The CDR3 is 16 residues long. Trimming cost V 4 bases and J 9 bases; bases outside gene matches: 15. Germline V CDR1 and CDR2: LNHDA, SQIVND (reference sequence). CDR3 amino acids: CASSNRLAKLAGEQFF. The CDR3, as DNA: TGTGCCAGTAGTAACAGACTAGCAAAGTTGGCGGGTGAGCAGTTCTTC.

V is TRBV4-1 and J is TRBJ2-5, with a tentative D call TRBD2 (7 bases). Trimming removed 5 bases from V and 5 bases from J, with 21 bases in between. Germline CDR1 reads MGHRA; CDR2 reads YSYEKL. This CDR3 has 16 residues. The CDR3 spells CASSSRPGGLGETQYF. The CDR3 DNA follows: TGCGCCAGCAGCTCCAGGCCGGGGGGCCTGGGGGAGACCCAGTACTTC.

The chain employs TRBV28 and TRBJ2-1, with TRBD2 identical over 10 bases. The junction had 7 bases not matched to a gene; V was cut back by 0 bases and J by 2 bases. CDR3 length equals 18 residues. CDR1 and CDR2 from the germline V gene are MDHEN and SYDVKM. The chain's CDR3 is CASSLWSSGRVPYNEQFF. CDR3 in DNA: TGTGCCAGCAGTTTATGGAGCAGCGGGAGGGTCCCCTACAATGAGCAGTTCTTC.

The V gene is TRBV19, the J gene TRBJ1-2; 10 positions agree with TRBD1. The CDR3 is 15 amino acids. Germline CDR1 reads LNHDA; CDR2 reads SQIVND (reference sequence). V shed 3 bases and J 6 bases; nucleotides not matched to a gene: 7. CDR3 sequence (DNA): TGTGCCAGTAGTATCAATCTGGACAGGGGGGATGGCTACACCTTC. Its protein is CASSINLDRGDGYTF.

This sequence joins TRBV19 and TRBJ1-1, with TRBD1 matching 8 bases. The CDR3 consists of 15 residues. V was pared by 5 bases and J by 3 bases, with 8 bases of the junction left unmatched. The germline V gene has CDR1 LNHDA and CDR2 SQIVND (reference sequence). CDR3 sequence: CASSSQGASDTEAFF. CDR3 bases: TGTGCCAGTAGTTCTCAGGGGGCATCGGACACTGAAGCTTTCTTT.

This chain links TRBV6-6 with TRBJ2-1; 10 bases are shared with TRBD2. Unmatched junction bases numbered 7, after V lost 0 bases and J lost 8 bases. This CDR3 has 16 residues. Germline CDR1 and CDR2: MNHNY and SVGAGI (reference sequence). CDR3 bases: TGTGCCAGCAGTTACTCGAAGGCTAGCGGGAGCGATGAGCAGTTCTTC. It translates to CASSYSKASGSDEQFF.

The rearrangement uses TRBV3-1 (or the pseudogene TRBV3-2) and TRBJ2-1, with D possibly being TRBD1 (5 bases). Looked up from germline, CDR1 is LGHDT and CDR2 is YNNKEL (reference sequence). Trimming removed 4 bases at V and 0 bases at J, with 13 bases between. CDR3 length: 16 amino acids. The DNA of the CDR3 is TGTGCCAGCAGCCTATGGGGCAGGAGCTCCTACAATGAGCAGTTCTTC. Its protein product is CASSLWGRSSYNEQFF.

The rearrangement joins TRBV24-1 to TRBJ2-3, with TRBD1 matching 10 bases. CDR3 size: 14 residues. Trimming cost V 9 bases and J 7 bases; bases outside gene matches: 9. Germline V gene data show CDR1 as KGHDR and CDR2 as SFDVKD. The CDR3 coding sequence is TGTGCCACCTCTCGGACAGGGGGAGTGAATACGCAGTATTTT. Protein product: CATSRTGGVNTQYF.

The chain links TRBV2 to TRBJ1-4; TRBD1 matches at 9 bases. There are 14 residues in the CDR3. The germline CDR1 and CDR2 sequences are SNHLY and FYNNEI. The V segment lost 6 bases and the J segment 7 bases; nucleotides outside the gene matches: 6. CDR3 sequence reads: CASRSTGGSEKLFF. The CDR3 DNA follows: TGTGCCAGCAGGTCGACAGGGGGGAGTGAAAAACTGTTTTTT.

This clone was found once. The rearrangement links TRBV5-1 to TRBJ2-3; 13 nucleotides agree with TRBD2. From germline, CDR1 is SGHRS and CDR2 YFSETQ. The CDR3 is 15 residues long. Trimming took 4 bases from V and 4 from J; bases not matched to a gene: 3. The CDR3 region is CASSRTSGRADTQYF. The DNA for the CDR3 is TGCGCCAGCAGCCGGACTAGCGGGAGAGCAGATACGCAGTATTTT. Looking up the rest from reference TRBV5-1 and TRBJ2-3 gives the full variable domain: KAGVTQTPRYLIKTRGQQVTLSCSPISGHRSVSWYQQTPGQGLQFLFEYFSETQRNKGNFPGRFSGRQFSNSRSEMNVSTLELGDSALYLCASSRTSGRADTQYFGPGTRLTVL.

The rearrangement links TRBV6-4 to TRBJ2-3, with 9 bases aligning to TRBD2. Germline V gene sequence: CDR1 MRHNA, CDR2 SNTAGT. The CDR3 consists of 15 residues. The J segment lost 4 bases and the V segment lost 2 bases, leaving 4 bases of the junction unmatched. CDR3 nucleotides: TGTGCCAGCAGTGACGAAGCGGGGGGCGCAGATACGCAGTATTTT. Its protein is CASSDEAGGADTQYF.